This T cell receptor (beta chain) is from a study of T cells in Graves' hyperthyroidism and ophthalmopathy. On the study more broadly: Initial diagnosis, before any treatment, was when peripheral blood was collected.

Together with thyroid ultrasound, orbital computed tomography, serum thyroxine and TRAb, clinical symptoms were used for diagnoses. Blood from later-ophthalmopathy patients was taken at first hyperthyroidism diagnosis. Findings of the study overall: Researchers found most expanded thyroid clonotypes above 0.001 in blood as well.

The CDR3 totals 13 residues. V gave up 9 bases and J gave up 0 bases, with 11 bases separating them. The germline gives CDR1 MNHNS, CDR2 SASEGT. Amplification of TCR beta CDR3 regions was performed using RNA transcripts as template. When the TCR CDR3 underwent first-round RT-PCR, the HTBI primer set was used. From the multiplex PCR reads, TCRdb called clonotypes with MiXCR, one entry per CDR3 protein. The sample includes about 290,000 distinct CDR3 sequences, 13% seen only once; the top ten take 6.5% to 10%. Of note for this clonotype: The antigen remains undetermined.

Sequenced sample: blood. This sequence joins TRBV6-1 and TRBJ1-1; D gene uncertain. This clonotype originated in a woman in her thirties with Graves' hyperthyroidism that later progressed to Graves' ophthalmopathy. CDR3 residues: CASHKGMNTEAFF. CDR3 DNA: TGTGCCAGTCACAAAGGGATGAACACTGAAGCTTTCTTT.